These T cell receptor beta chains were read from a single sample in a study of T-cell reconstitution after alpha-beta-depleted transplantation in children. TCRdb reprocessed the PCR reads with MiXCR, giving one entry per CDR3 protein. Here the sample spans around 440,000 distinct CDR3 sequences, over 9.5% being singletons. The sample in question was PBMCs, obtained before TCRalphabeta/CD19-depleted stem cell transplant. All receptors come from a child under 10 years old with inherited bone marrow failure, due to receive a stem cell transplant. Both conserved end residues are trimmed from each CDR3.

length | J | V | CDR3
11 | TRBJ1-1 | TRBV11-2 | ASSFTENTEAF
13 | TRBJ1-6 | TRBV7-2 | ASSLAPGVISPLH
11 | TRBJ2-7 | TRBV6-5 | ASSYDRAGEQY
11 | TRBJ2-4 | TRBV19 | ATHSGNKNIQY
14 | TRBJ2-7 | TRBV7-2 | ASSRTGGSRSYEQY
12 | TRBJ2-7 | TRBV28 | ASSGRIRAYEQY
14 | TRBJ2-1 | TRBV7-8 | ASSLGYQSSYNEQF
12 | TRBJ2-1 | TRBV23-1 | ASSRGGRDNEQF
13 | TRBJ2-7 | TRBV5-4 | ASSKLAGVEYEQY
13 | TRBJ1-3 | TRBV6-5 | ASSSSGVPGNTIY
12 | TRBJ1-1 | TRBV7-9 | ASSQAGGEAEAF
10 | TRBJ2-2 | TRBV12-3/TRBV12-4 | ASTPTTGELF
13 | TRBJ1-1 | TRBV2 | ASKTANTRNTEAF
15 | TRBJ2-2 | TRBV4-3 | ASSQPLAGQNTGELF
14 | TRBJ2-7 | TRBV6-2/TRBV6-3 | ASSYSGLAGVFEQY
10 | TRBJ2-1 | TRBV28 | ASSLWGREKI
13 | TRBJ2-7 | TRBV5-1 | ASSPGWGGSYEQY
13 | TRBJ2-1 | TRBV5-1 | ASSQTGESYNEQF
13 | TRBJ1-4 | TRBV5-1 | ASSVYLGIGEKLF
12 | TRBJ1-2 | TRBV29-1 | SVEEAKGVYGYT
13 | TRBJ2-7 | TRBV14 | ASSSQTSGSWEQY
14 | TRBJ2-7 | TRBV27 | ASSFTARQGSYEQY
13 | TRBJ1-1 | TRBV11-2 | ASSAGALLNTEAF
10 | TRBJ2-3 | TRBV29-1 | SVEAPEPSQY
12 | TRBJ2-7 | TRBV29-1 | SVEGTPPLYEQY
13 | TRBJ1-1 | TRBV20-1 | SARDLSGAGTEAF
9 | TRBJ2-7 | TRBV7-9 | ASTNLYEQY
14 | TRBJ2-3 | TRBV28 | ASSLASAGETDTQY
11 | TRBJ2-5 | TRBV29-1 | SVDGRGQETQY